Described below is a single TCR beta chain sequence and its context. Its specificity is unknown. The data were taken from a study of cytomegalovirus exposure and HLA in healthy donors. Use of 60 Vbeta and 13 Jbeta primers characterized the PCR. Sequenced by immunoSEQ multiplex PCR; TCRdb stores in-frame clones only, minus some. The repertoire holds roughly 110,000 clones, about 80% seen once, with roughly 3% in the top ten. V lost 5 bases and J 2 bases, leaving 10 bases between the germline ends. CDR1 is MNHNY and CDR2 is SVGAGI in the germline V gene (reference sequence). CDR3 length: 13 residues. Study findings and constraints: A later analysis linked about 17,000 TCR beta sequences to HLA alleles at 0.05 false discovery rate. In a later analysis, V- and J-gene trimming of beta chains associated with a DCLRE1C missense variant, replicated independently. Presence/absence analyses assumed roughly uniform sequencing depth across donors, which may not hold. A later analysis found TCR association rates differed by HLA locus, highest for DRB1 and lowest for HLA-C.

The source is a woman aged 18-29 years in good health and CMV-seropositive. The rearrangement joins TRBV6-6 to TRBJ2-7; D may be TRBD2 (5 bases). The sequencing input was PBMCs. The CDR3 reads CASSGLAPYEQYF. The CDR3 DNA follows: TGTGCCAGCAGTGGGCTAGCCCCCTACGAGCAGTACTTC.